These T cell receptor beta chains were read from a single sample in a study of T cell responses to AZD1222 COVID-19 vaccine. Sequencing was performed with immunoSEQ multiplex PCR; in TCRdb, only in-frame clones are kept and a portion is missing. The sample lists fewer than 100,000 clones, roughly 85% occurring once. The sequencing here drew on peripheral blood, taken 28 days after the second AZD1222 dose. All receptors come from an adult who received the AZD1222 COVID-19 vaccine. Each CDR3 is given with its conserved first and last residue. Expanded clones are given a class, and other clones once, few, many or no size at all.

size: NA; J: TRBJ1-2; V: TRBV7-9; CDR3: CASSWQGARGYTF
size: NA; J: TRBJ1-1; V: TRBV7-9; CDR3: CASSPERGGGNTEAFF
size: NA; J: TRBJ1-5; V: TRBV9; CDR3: CASSATGYQPQHF
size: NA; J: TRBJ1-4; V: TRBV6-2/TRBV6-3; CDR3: CASSRGQATNEKLFF
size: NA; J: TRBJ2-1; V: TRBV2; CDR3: CASSRQSGQDEQFF
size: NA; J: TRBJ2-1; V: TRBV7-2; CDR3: CASSLAWVTPEQFF
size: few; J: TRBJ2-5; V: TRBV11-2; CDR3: CASSTKQETQYF
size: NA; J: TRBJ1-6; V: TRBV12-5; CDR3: CASGLEGNSPLHF
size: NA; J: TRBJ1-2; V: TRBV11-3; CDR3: CASSLDCVEGKGNYGYTF
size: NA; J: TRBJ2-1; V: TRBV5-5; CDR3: CASSGGLAGASYNEQFF
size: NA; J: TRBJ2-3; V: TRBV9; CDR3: CASSPDSFPPDTQYF
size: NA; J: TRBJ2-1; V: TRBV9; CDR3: CASSVRSIGGEQFF
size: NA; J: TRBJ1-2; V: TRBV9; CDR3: CASSVAPLGRSGYTF
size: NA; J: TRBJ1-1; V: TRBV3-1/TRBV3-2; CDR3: CASSQSFLAFF
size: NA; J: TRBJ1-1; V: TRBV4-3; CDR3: CASSRAGGRWTEAFF
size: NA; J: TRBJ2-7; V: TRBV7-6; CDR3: CASSFQQGWVYEQYF
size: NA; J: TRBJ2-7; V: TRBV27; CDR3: CASSLREGRTYEQYF
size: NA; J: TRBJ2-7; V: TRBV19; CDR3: CASSIGTGAYEQYF
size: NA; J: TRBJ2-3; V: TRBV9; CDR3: CASSVVWGDTQYF
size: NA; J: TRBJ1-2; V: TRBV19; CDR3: CATTGTGDLYGYTF
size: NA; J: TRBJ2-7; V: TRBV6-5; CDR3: CASSQGEAYEQYF
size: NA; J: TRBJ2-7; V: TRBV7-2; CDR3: CASSPGRAYEQYF
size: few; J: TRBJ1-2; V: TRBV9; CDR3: CASSLGTGSGNYGYTF
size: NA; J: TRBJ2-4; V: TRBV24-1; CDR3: CATSDATRAKNIQYF
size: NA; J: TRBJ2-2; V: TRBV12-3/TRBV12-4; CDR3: CASSFGRELFF
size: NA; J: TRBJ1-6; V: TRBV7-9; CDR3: CASSLAGGAGSPLHF
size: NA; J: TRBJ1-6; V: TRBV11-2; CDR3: CASSSTNSPLHF
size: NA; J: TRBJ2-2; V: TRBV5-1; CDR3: CASSLIKGNTGELFF
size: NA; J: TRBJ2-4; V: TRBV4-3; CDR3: CASSQDLGLAANIQYF
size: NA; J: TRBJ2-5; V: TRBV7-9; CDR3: CASSPGTGGKETQYF
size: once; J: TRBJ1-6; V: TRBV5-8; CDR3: CASSFRPGGITLHF
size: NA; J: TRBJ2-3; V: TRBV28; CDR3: CASSSASQQRDTQYF
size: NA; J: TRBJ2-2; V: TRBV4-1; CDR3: CASSQSTQGRPGELFF
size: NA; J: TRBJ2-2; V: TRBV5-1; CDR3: CASTSGGAGTGELFF
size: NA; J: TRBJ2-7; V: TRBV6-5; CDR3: CASSPGQGKSGYF
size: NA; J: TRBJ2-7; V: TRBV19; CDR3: CASSEVGSSYEQYF
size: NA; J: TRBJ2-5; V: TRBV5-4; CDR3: CASSSRLAGQETQYF
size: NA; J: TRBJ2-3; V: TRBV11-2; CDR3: CASSLVASGAHTDTQYF
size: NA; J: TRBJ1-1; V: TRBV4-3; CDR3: CASSQSQGMNTEAFF
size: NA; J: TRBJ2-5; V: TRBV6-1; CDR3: CASSETGRETQYF
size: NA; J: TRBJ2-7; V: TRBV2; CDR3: CASSDGLYYEQYF
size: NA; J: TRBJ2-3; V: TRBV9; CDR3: CASSAELGNTDTQYF
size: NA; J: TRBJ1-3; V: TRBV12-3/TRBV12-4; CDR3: CASSLFANTIYF
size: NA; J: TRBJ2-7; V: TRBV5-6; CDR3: CASSLGLAAGEQYF
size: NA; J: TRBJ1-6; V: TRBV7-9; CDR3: CASSLEQASSSYNSPLHF
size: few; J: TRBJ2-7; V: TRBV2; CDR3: CASRWGGSGEQYF
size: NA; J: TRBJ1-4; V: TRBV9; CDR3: CASSVAGTGEKLFF
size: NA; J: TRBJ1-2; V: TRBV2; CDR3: CASSVAGPANYGYTF
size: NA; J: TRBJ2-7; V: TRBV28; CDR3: CASSQNAGAVRTEQYF